A single sample gave rise to the 14 T cell receptor beta chains below, sequenced in a study of blood T cell repertoires in COVID-19. Libraries were prepared by immunoSEQ multiplex PCR; TCRdb keeps only in-frame clonotypes and omits some of them. The sample carries 250,000 to 350,000 clones, around 88% recorded once. Sequenced: peripheral blood. The origin of the receptors is a woman in her 30s who had recovered from COVID-19.

V usage is TRBV4-1 and J usage is TRBJ1-4, with D possibly matching TRBD1 (6 bases). The CDR3 is 16 amino acids. With 1 base removed from V and 8 bases from J, the gap between germline ends came to 17 bases. Per the germline V gene, CDR1 is MGHRA and CDR2 is YSYEKL. The CDR3 spells CASSQVTGHEGEKLFF. The CDR3 coding sequence is TGCGCCAGCAGCCAAGTTACGGGACACGAGGGAGAAAAACTGTTTTTT.

The J gene is TRBJ1-5, the V gene TRBV28; D gene ambiguous. The germline gives CDR1 MDHEN, CDR2 SYDVKM. V lost 6 bases and J 1 base, leaving 16 bases between the germline ends. The CDR3 is made up of 16 amino acids. The CDR3 DNA reads as TGTGCCAGCAGCCCCCGGGGAGGGAAAAGCAATCAGCCCCAGCATTTT. Translated, it gives CASSPRGGKSNQPQHF.

Written as DNA, the CDR3 is TGTGCCAGCAGTTGGTCCGTCTTTGCGTCACCCCTCCACTTT. It specifies CASSWSVFASPLHF. The V call is TRBV27, the J call TRBJ1-6; no definite D call. The CDR3 is 14 residues long. Trimming removed 4 bases at V and 10 bases at J, with 14 bases between. The germline V gene encodes CDR1 MNHEY and CDR2 SMNVEV (reference sequence).

This clone showed up just a few times. The chain couples TRBV6-5 to TRBJ1-5; 8 positions match TRBD1. V was clipped by 10 bases and J by 6 bases; unmatched bases: 8. CDR1 and CDR2 (germline): MNHEY, SVGAGI. The CDR3 has 13 residues. The CDR3 DNA reads as TGTGCCACCTGGCAGGGGGCAGGTCAGCCCCAGCATTTT. Translated, it gives CATWQGAGQPQHF.

This clone has a single count. V gene TRBV6-5 combines with J gene TRBJ1-6; D remains unclear. Per germline, CDR1 MNHEY and CDR2 SVGAGI. The CDR3 runs to 14 residues. As DNA, the CDR3 is TGTGCTAGTCACGGCGGTGTGTGGTATTCACCCCTCCACTTT. Translating it yields CASHGGVWYSPLHF.

The chain joins TRBV9 to TRBJ1-3; no reliable D call. The V and J ends lost 0 bases and 5 bases respectively, with 9 bases between them. This CDR3 contains 14 residues. Looked up from germline, CDR1 is SGDLS and CDR2 is YYNGEE. As DNA, the CDR3 is TGTGCCAGCAGCGTAGATAGCCCTAGAAACACCATATATTTT. As protein: CASSVDSPRNTIYF.

This clone was observed a single time. This chain uses TRBV15 with TRBJ2-5; 12 bases line up with TRBD2. The CDR3 is 19 amino acids. The V gene's germline CDR1 is LNHNV and CDR2 YYDKDF (reference sequence). After removal of 0 bases from V and 5 bases from J, the junction contained 13 bases not matched to a gene. DNA of the CDR3: TGTGCCACCAGCAGAGATCTCCTAGCGGGAGGGGGCGAATATGAGACCCAGTACTTC. Encoded protein: CATSRDLLAGGGEYETQYF.

This chain joins TRBV29-1 and TRBJ1-1, with a weak D call TRBD1 (5 bases). CDR3 length equals 15 residues. Germline V gene sequence: CDR1 SQVTM, CDR2 ANQGSEA. The V end lost 4 bases, the J end lost 1 base, and 16 bases lay between the germline ends. DNA for the CDR3: TGCAGCGTTGTCGGACAACAATACCCGAACACTGAAGCTTTCTTT. Protein product: CSVVGQQYPNTEAFF.

The rearrangement joins TRBV16 to TRBJ2-7; maybe TRBD1 (6 bases). Germline CDR1 and CDR2: KGHSY and FQNENV. This CDR3 spans 14 amino acids. V lost 4 bases to trimming and J lost 4 bases, with 14 bases between them. CDR3 residues: CASSPPDRAYEQYF. The CDR3 nucleotides are TGTGCCAGCAGCCCGCCGGACAGAGCTTACGAGCAGTACTTC.

This clone has more than one count but fewer than ten. The CDR3 region is CSGSRGSNEKLFF. DNA of the CDR3: TGCAGCGGTTCCAGGGGATCTAATGAAAAACTGTTTTTT. The chain employs TRBV29-1 and TRBJ1-4, with D possibly being TRBD1 (6 bases). This CDR3 region has 13 residues. The V end was cut by 7 bases, the J end by 3 bases, with 12 bases between. Looked up from germline, CDR1 is SQVTM and CDR2 is ANQGSEA. Complete variable domain (other parts from reference TRBV29-1 and TRBJ1-4): SAVISQKPSRDICQRGTSLTIQCQVDSQVTMMFWYRQQPGQSLTLIATANQGSEATYESGFVIDKFPISRPNLTFSTLTVSNMSPEDSSIYLCSGSRGSNEKLFFGSGTQLSVL.

The genes are TRBV5-6 and TRBJ1-5; the D is unclear. The CDR3 totals 15 residues. Germline CDR1 is SGHDT and CDR2 is YYEEEE. V was cut by 2 bases and J by 4 bases, with 13 bases left in between. The CDR3 region is CASSFREAQNQPQHF. For the CDR3, the DNA is TGTGCCAGCAGCTTTCGGGAGGCCCAAAATCAGCCCCAGCATTTT.

The V gene is TRBV7-9, the J gene TRBJ2-7; 12 nucleotides agree with TRBD2. CDR1 is SEHNR, CDR2 FQNEAQ, per germline (reference sequence). V trimming: 5 bases; J trimming: 3 bases; junction bases outside the gene matches: 5. The CDR3 length is 15 residues. CDR3 loop: CASSPTSGSLYEQYF. Here the CDR3 DNA reads TGTGCCAGCAGCCCGACTAGCGGGAGCCTCTACGAGCAGTACTTC.

The V call is TRBV3-1 (or the pseudogene TRBV3-2), the J call TRBJ2-2, with a possible D match to TRBD1 (5 bases). Trimming cost V 0 bases and J 2 bases, with 13 bases left between them. This CDR3 has 17 amino acids. The V gene's germline CDR1 is LGHDT and CDR2 YNNKEL (reference sequence). CDR3 sequence: CASSQDWRRGNTGELFF. CDR3 nucleotides: TGTGCCAGCAGCCAAGATTGGAGAAGGGGAAACACCGGGGAGCTGTTTTTT.

V is TRBV27 and J is TRBJ2-7, with 13 nucleotides matching TRBD2. The junction had 4 bases not matched to a gene; V was cut back by 4 bases and J by 1 base. CDR3 size: 16 residues. Germline-derived CDR1 and CDR2 are MNHEY and SMNVEV (reference sequence). CDR3 in amino acids: CASSSGLAGASYEQYF. CDR3 nucleotides: TGTGCCAGCAGTTCTGGACTAGCGGGAGCTTCCTACGAGCAGTACTTC.